The 13 T cell receptor beta chains presented below share a single source sample, sequenced in a study of T-cell reconstitution after alpha-beta-depleted transplantation in children. The library targeted TCRbeta and was prepared with unique molecular identifiers. TCRdb re-called the PCR reads with MiXCR, one entry per CDR3 protein. The data contain 750,000 to 950,000 distinct CDR3 sequences, 15% to 20% of them seen just once; the ten biggest clones take up approximately 5%. The sample was PBMCs, mostly from graft donor cells, taken 360 days after TCRalphabeta/CD19-depleted stem cell transplant. The receptors were sampled from a male patient between 5 and 17 years old who had a stem cell transplant for acute lymphoblastic leukemia, so the T cells may come from the graft donor.

This clonotype was counted many times. V gene TRBV14 combines with J gene TRBJ2-7; D call uncertain. The CDR3 totals 13 residues. Trimming pared 4 bases from V and 4 bases from J, leaving 11 bases between. The germline CDR1 and CDR2 sequences are SGHDN and FVKESK. CDR3 sequence: CASSPSDGYEQYF. CDR3 nucleotides: TGTGCCAGCAGCCCTTCCGACGGGTACGAGCAGTACTTC.

V usage is TRBV11-2 and J usage is TRBJ1-2; tentatively, D is TRBD1 (5 bases). This CDR3 region has 13 residues. The V and J ends lost 3 bases and 8 bases respectively, with 13 bases between them. Germline V gives CDR1 SGHAT, CDR2 FQNNGV. The CDR3 DNA reads as TGTGCCAGCAGCTTCCGGGACGCGGCAGGCTACACCTTC. The encoded protein is CASSFRDAAGYTF.

The rearrangement joins TRBV7-3 to TRBJ2-7, with D unclear. Germline lookup yields CDR1 SGHTA and CDR2 FQGTGA. Deletions cut 0 bases from V and 3 bases from J, with 12 bases between. This CDR3 contains 15 residues. CDR3 sequence reads: CASSLTGFSFYEQYF. The DNA for the CDR3 is TGTGCCAGCAGCTTAACAGGGTTTTCCTTCTACGAGCAGTACTTC.

V usage is TRBV29-1 and J usage is TRBJ2-7, with 8 bases that match TRBD1. Germline V CDR1 and CDR2: SQVTM, ANQGSEA. The CDR3 has 16 amino acids. J lost 4 bases, V lost 7 bases, and 18 bases had no gene match. The CDR3 is CSGGDGWPGGWYEQYF. The DNA of the CDR3 is TGCAGCGGGGGGGACGGGTGGCCAGGGGGCTGGTACGAGCAGTACTTC.

This clonotype was picked up a small number of times. This sequence joins TRBV29-1 and TRBJ2-7; tentatively, D is TRBD1 (6 bases). Germline V gene data show CDR1 as SQVTM and CDR2 as ANQGSEA. This CDR3 region has 15 residues. Trimming removed 4 bases at V and 3 bases at J, with 19 bases between. CDR3 residues: CSVGPRDKTLYEQYF. CDR3 nucleotide sequence: TGCAGCGTTGGCCCCCGGGACAAGACCCTCTACGAGCAGTACTTC.

This clonotype has at least ten counts. The rearrangement joins TRBV27 to TRBJ2-7, with TRBD1 matching over 10 bases. This CDR3 is built from 14 residues. CDR1 and CDR2 from the germline V gene are MNHEY and SMNVEV (reference sequence). V trimming: 8 bases; J trimming: 3 bases; junction bases outside the gene matches: 7. CDR3 loop: CASSKGQGVYEQYF. Here the CDR3 DNA reads TGTGCCAGCTCTAAAGGACAGGGGGTCTACGAGCAGTACTTC.

The genes are TRBV7-8 and TRBJ2-1; the match to TRBD2 covers 9 bases. Per germline, CDR1 SGHVS and CDR2 FQNEAQ. Trimming removed 7 bases from V and 8 bases from J; junction bases left unmatched: 15. The CDR3 spans 16 residues. CDR3 protein: CASKKGGRASGDEQFF. CDR3 DNA: TGTGCCAGCAAAAAAGGCGGGAGGGCCAGCGGGGATGAGCAGTTCTTC.

The genes are TRBV15 and TRBJ2-1; 7 bases match TRBD1. The germline V gene encodes CDR1 LNHNV and CDR2 YYDKDF (reference sequence). The CDR3 is made up of 16 amino acids. J gave up 6 bases and V 0 bases, and 8 bases lay outside the gene matches. As DNA, the CDR3 is TGTGCCACCAGCAGAGAGACAGGGACCATCTGCAATGAGCAGTTCTTC. Its translation is CATSRETGTICNEQFF.

V usage is TRBV23-1 and J usage is TRBJ2-5; possibly TRBD2 for D (5 bases). TRBV23-1 is sorted into the ORF group, with uncertain function. The CDR3 has 15 residues. The V and J ends lost 3 bases and 2 bases respectively, with 13 bases between them. CDR3 sequence (DNA): TGCGCCAGCAGTCAGGAGGAGCTTCGTCAAGAGACCCAGTACTTC. This encodes CASSQEELRQETQYF.

This clonotype was seen ten or more times. The chain has TRBV25-1 and TRBJ2-7; D is undetermined. CDR3 length equals 14 residues. Germline V gene lookup returns CDR1 MGHDK and CDR2 SYGVNS. The ends were cut back, 3 bases at V and 6 bases at J, with 15 bases in the middle. CDR3 in DNA: TGTGCCAGCAGTGAGGTCCTGGAATACACCGAGCAGTACTTC. Translation gives CASSEVLEYTEQYF.

This clonotype was found a few times. J is TRBJ1-5 and V is TRBV7-2; weak D call: TRBD1 (6 bases). Germline V gene lookup returns CDR1 SGHTA and CDR2 FQGNSA. This CDR3 has 15 amino acids. The V end was cut by 5 bases, the J end by 1 base, with 12 bases between. The CDR3 DNA reads as TGTGCCAGCAGCGGGGGCCAAGGAAGCAATCAGCCCCAGCATTTT. As protein: CASSGGQGSNQPQHF. The whole variable domain, remainder taken from reference TRBV7-2 and TRBJ1-5, is GAGVSQSPSNKVTEKGKDVELRCDPISGHTALYWYRQSLGQGLEFLIYFQGNSAPDKSGLPSDRFSAERTGGSVSTLTIQRTQQEDSAVYLCASSGGQGSNQPQHFGDGTRLSIL.

The V gene is TRBV7-3, the J gene TRBJ2-3, with 11 bases lining up with TRBD2. V lost 5 bases to trimming and J lost 0 bases; unmatched junction nucleotides: 7. CDR1 and CDR2 (germline): SGHTA, FQGTGA. This CDR3 is 17 amino acids long. The CDR3 sequence: CASSRRWTSGSTDTQYF. CDR3 bases: TGTGCCAGCAGCCGGCGCTGGACTAGCGGGAGCACAGATACGCAGTATTTT.

This clonotype was observed a handful of times. For the CDR3, the DNA is TGTGCCAGCAGCCTGGGACAGAGCTTCTACGAGCAGTACTTC. Encoded protein: CASSLGQSFYEQYF. The chain uses TRBV11-3 and TRBJ2-7; 7 bases match TRBD1. From germline, CDR1 is SGHNT and CDR2 YENEEA. After removal of 5 bases from V and 3 bases from J, the junction contained 7 bases not matched to a gene. CDR3 size: 14 residues. Based on the CDR3 plus reference TRBV11-3 and TRBJ2-7, the full variable domain is EAGVVQSPRYKIIEKKQPVAFWCNPISGHNTLYWYLQNLGQGPELLIRYENEEAVDDSQLPKDRFSAERLKGVDSTLKIQPAELGDSAVYLCASSLGQSFYEQYFGPGTRLTVT.